Listed here are 18 T cell receptor beta chains from one sample, sequenced in a study of blood T cell repertoires in COVID-19. Method: immunoSEQ multiplex PCR; TCRdb's copy keeps in-frame clones and lacks some. The sample has around 360,000 clones; roughly 87% are singletons. The source material was PBMCs or T cells enriched from blood (not recorded which). Source of these receptors: a woman aged 30 to 39 who had recovered from COVID-19.

This chain connects TRBV5-1 to TRBJ2-2; TRBD1 is a possible D gene (5 bases). Trimming stripped 0 bases from V and 8 bases from J, with 14 bases between. CDR3 length: 15 amino acids. Germline V gene lookup returns CDR1 SGHRS and CDR2 YFSETQ. CDR3 DNA sequence: TGCGCCAGCAGCTTGGATAGGGGCCCCGTAGGGGAGCTGTTTTTT. The encoded protein is CASSLDRGPVGELFF.

DNA for the CDR3: TGTGCCAGCAGTCTGCCGGGACAGAATTACGAGCAGTACTTC. Amino acid sequence: CASSLPGQNYEQYF. This chain joins TRBV6-5 and TRBJ2-7; TRBD1 aligns across 7 bases. The CDR3 covers 14 residues. Germline V lookup: CDR1 MNHEY, CDR2 SVGAGI. V lost 5 bases, J lost 4 bases, and 8 bases stayed unmatched.

This clone was counted between two and nine times. The rearrangement joins TRBV12-3 or TRBV12-4 to TRBJ1-2, with D perhaps matching TRBD1 (5 bases). The CDR3 consists of 12 residues. V was cut by 10 bases and J by 4 bases, with 13 bases left in between. CDR3 DNA: TGTGCCACCCTAAGGGGCGGCTATGGCTACACCTTC. Its translation is CATLRGGYGYTF.

The chain joins TRBV5-1 to TRBJ1-2; 7 bases fit TRBD1. The germline V gene has CDR1 SGHRS and CDR2 YFSETQ. The CDR3 runs 14 residues. V was clipped by 4 bases and J by 3 bases; unmatched bases: 6. This CDR3 is CASSPPGQHYGYTF. The DNA of the CDR3 is TGCGCCAGCAGCCCGCCGGGACAGCACTATGGCTACACCTTC. The full variable domain, its missing parts supplied by reference TRBV5-1 and TRBJ1-2, is KAGVTQTPRYLIKTRGQQVTLSCSPISGHRSVSWYQQTPGQGLQFLFEYFSETQRNKGNFPGRFSGRQFSNSRSEMNVSTLELGDSALYLCASSPPGQHYGYTFGSGTRLTVV.

The chain links TRBV18 to TRBJ2-2, with D possibly matching TRBD1 (5 bases). This CDR3 region has 15 residues. CDR1 and CDR2 (germline): KGHSH, LQKENI. Trimming pared 5 bases from V and 4 bases from J, leaving 14 bases between. The CDR3 spells CASSTQGVSTGELFF. The CDR3 DNA reads TGTGCCAGCTCAACGCAGGGCGTTTCCACCGGGGAGCTGTTTTTT.

V usage is TRBV5-1 and J usage is TRBJ2-7, with D possibly matching TRBD2 (7 bases). Between the trimmed V and J ends, which lost 4 bases and 5 bases, there was a span of 19 bases. Germline V gene data show CDR1 as SGHRS and CDR2 as YFSETQ. The CDR3 is 15 amino acids. CDR3 in amino acids: CASSHGRSGADEQYF. CDR3 bases: TGCGCCAGCAGCCACGGGAGGTCAGGGGCGGACGAGCAGTACTTC.

V usage is TRBV28 and J usage is TRBJ2-7, with a tentative D call TRBD2 (7 bases). CDR1 is MDHEN, CDR2 SYDVKM, per germline. This CDR3 contains 15 residues. The V end was cut by 7 bases, the J end by 4 bases, with 20 bases between. CDR3: CASMGGTQRGYEQYF. CDR3 in DNA: TGTGCCAGCATGGGGGGGACACAGAGGGGGTACGAGCAGTACTTC.

Only one count was recorded for this clone. The rearrangement links TRBV7-9 to TRBJ1-3; D is unresolved. CDR3 size: 16 residues. Germline values: CDR1 SEHNR, CDR2 FQNEAQ (reference sequence). The V end was cut by 1 base, the J end by 0 bases, with 10 bases between. Written as DNA, the CDR3 is TGTGCCAGCAGCTTAGTGTCCCCCTACTCTGGAAACACCATATATTTT. Protein product: CASSLVSPYSGNTIYF.

The chain links TRBV25-1 to TRBJ1-6; D is unclear. V dropped 2 bases and J dropped 9 bases, with 11 bases sitting between them. Germline CDR1 MGHDK, CDR2 SYGVNS. The CDR3 consists of 14 residues. The CDR3: CASSEPGEGSPLHF. For the CDR3, the DNA is TGTGCCAGCAGTGAACCCGGGGAAGGTTCACCCCTCCACTTT.

The chain uses TRBV10-3 and TRBJ2-3; tentatively, D is TRBD2 (5 bases). CDR1 ENHRY and CDR2 SYGVKD come from the germline V gene. Deletions cut 6 bases from V and 2 bases from J, with 6 bases between. The CDR3 totals 12 residues. The DNA of the CDR3 is TGTGCCATCAGCGGGGTCACAGATACGCAGTATTTT. Translation: CAISGVTDTQYF.

The chain recombines TRBV6-1 with TRBJ1-3; D is unresolved. Germline CDR1 reads MNHNS; CDR2 reads SASEGT. Between the trimmed V and J ends, which lost 1 base and 3 bases, there was a span of 10 bases. The CDR3 is 15 amino acids. CDR3 nucleotide sequence: TGTGCCAGCAGTGAAGAGGAGGGTATTGGAAACACCATATATTTT. Protein: CASSEEEGIGNTIYF.

This chain connects TRBV30 to TRBJ1-2, with no clear D. Trimming took 2 bases from V and 0 from J, leaving 4 bases between them. The CDR3 sequence is 12 residues long. Germline V gene lookup returns CDR1 GTSNPN and CDR2 SVGIG (reference sequence). Here the CDR3 reads CAWSPANYGYTF. In DNA, the CDR3 is TGTGCCTGGAGTCCAGCTAACTATGGCTACACCTTC.

The chain carries TRBV6-5 and TRBJ1-2; 9 nucleotides agree with TRBD1. The CDR3 covers 13 residues. Germline V CDR1 and CDR2: MNHEY, SVGAGI. J was trimmed by 5 bases and V by 6 bases; bases with no gene match: 4. Written as DNA, the CDR3 is TGTGCCAGCAGGGACAGGGGACTTTATGGCTACACCTTC. Protein: CASRDRGLYGYTF.

V gene TRBV18 combines with J gene TRBJ1-5; no reliable D call. The V end lost 2 bases, the J end lost 0 bases, and 5 bases lay between the germline ends. Germline CDR1 is KGHSH and CDR2 is LQKENI. This CDR3 spans 14 amino acids. The CDR3 region is CASSPSNSNQPQHF. The CDR3 coding sequence is TGTGCCAGCTCACCATCTAATAGCAATCAGCCCCAGCATTTT.

This rearrangement joins TRBV4-1 to TRBJ1-4, with a tentative D call TRBD1 (6 bases). Trimming pared 2 bases from V and 2 bases from J, leaving 12 bases between. The germline CDR1 and CDR2 sequences are MGHRA and YSYEKL. The CDR3 totals 16 residues. The CDR3 DNA reads as TGCGCCAGCAGCCAACGAGGACAGCCTACTAATGAAAAACTGTTTTTT. As protein: CASSQRGQPTNEKLFF.

This clone was recorded only once. The chain's CDR3 is CASSQNPSGTSGKNEQFF. Here the CDR3 DNA reads TGTGCCAGCAGCCAAAACCCCTCCGGGACTAGCGGGAAGAATGAGCAGTTCTTC. The genes are TRBV3-1 (or the pseudogene TRBV3-2) and TRBJ2-1, with 13 bases matching TRBD2. The ends lost 2 bases at V and 7 bases at J; junction bases unmatched: 11. The CDR3 consists of 18 residues. Germline V lookup: CDR1 LGHDT, CDR2 YNNKEL (reference sequence).

V and J are TRBV9 and TRBJ1-1, with D tentatively TRBD1 (5 bases). This CDR3 region has 15 residues. V lost 0 bases, J lost 3 bases, and 12 bases lay in between. Germline-derived CDR1 and CDR2 are SGDLS and YYNGEE. This chain's CDR3 is CASSVGGEGYTEAFF. Here the CDR3 DNA reads TGTGCCAGCAGCGTAGGAGGGGAGGGGTACACTGAAGCTTTCTTT.

The V gene is TRBV25-1, the J gene TRBJ1-3, with TRBD1 matching 9 bases. The J segment lost 3 bases and the V segment lost 6 bases, leaving 3 bases of the junction unmatched. Germline lookup yields CDR1 MGHDK and CDR2 SYGVNS. CDR3 length: 14 amino acids. CDR3 coding DNA: TGTGCCAGCAGCTGGGGACAGGGTGGAAACACCATATATTTT. Translated: CASSWGQGGNTIYF. Full variable domain (rest looked up from reference TRBV25-1 and TRBJ1-3): EADIYQTPRYLVIGTGKKITLECSQTMGHDKMYWYQQDPGMELHLIHYSYGVNSTEKGDLSSESTVSRIRTEHFPLTLESARPSHTSQYLCASSWGQGGNTIYFGEGSWLTVV.